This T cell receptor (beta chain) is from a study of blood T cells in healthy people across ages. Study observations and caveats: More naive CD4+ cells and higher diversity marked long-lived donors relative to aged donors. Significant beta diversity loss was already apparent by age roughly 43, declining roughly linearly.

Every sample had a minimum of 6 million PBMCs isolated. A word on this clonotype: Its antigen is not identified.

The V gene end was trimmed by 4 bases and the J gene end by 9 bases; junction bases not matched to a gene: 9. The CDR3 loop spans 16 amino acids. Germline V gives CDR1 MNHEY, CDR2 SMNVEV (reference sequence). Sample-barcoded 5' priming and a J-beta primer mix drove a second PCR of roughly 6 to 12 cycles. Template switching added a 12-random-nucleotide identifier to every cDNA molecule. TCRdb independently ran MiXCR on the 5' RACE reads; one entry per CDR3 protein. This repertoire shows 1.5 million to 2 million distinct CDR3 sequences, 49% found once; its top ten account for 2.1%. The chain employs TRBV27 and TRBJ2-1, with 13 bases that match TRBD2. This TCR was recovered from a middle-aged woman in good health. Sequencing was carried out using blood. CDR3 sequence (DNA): TGTGCCAGCAGTTCCCGTCCTACTAGCGGGGGGGCTGAGCAGTTCTTC. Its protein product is CASSSRPTSGGAEQFF.